The T cell receptor (beta chain) under discussion was sequenced for a study of neurological immune-mediated disorders. TCRdb recomputed calls from the 5' RACE reads with MiXCR, one row per CDR3 protein. Of about 60,000 distinct CDR3 sequences in the sample, more than 9.5% were seen once. Described time point: longitudinal time-point 2. With 0 bases removed from V and 3 bases from J, the gap between germline ends came to 11 bases. The germline V gene has CDR1 MNHEY and CDR2 SMNVEV (reference sequence). The CDR3 totals 16 residues. Ten or more counts support this clonotype. The sequence was collected from a young man in good health. The V call is TRBV27, the J call TRBJ1-4; perhaps TRBD1 as D (5 bases). The sample comprised PBMCs. In DNA, the CDR3 is TGTGCCAGCAGTTTATCCCTGACAGTGGCTAATGAAAAACTGTTTTTT. Encoded protein: CASSLSLTVANEKLFF.